Below, one TCR beta chain is given with its context. These data come from a study of shared clonotypes between healthy human individuals. Method: immunoSEQ multiplex PCR; TCRdb's copy keeps in-frame clones and lacks some. The sample lists fewer than 3 million clones, about 90% occurring once. The CDR3 is 15 amino acids. CDR1 and CDR2 from the germline V gene are KGHSH and LQKENI. After removal of 4 bases from V and 5 bases from J, the junction contained 7 bases not matched to a gene. Sequenced input: naive CD4+ T cells from PBMCs. Subset indicated: CD45RA+ positively selected. The receptor's source is a man aged 18 to 29 in good health. Some clones in this sample may be carry-over from other donors' samples. The rearrangement links TRBV18 to TRBJ2-1, with TRBD1 identical over 8 bases. CDR3 region: CASSQTGGFDNEQFF. Written as DNA, the CDR3 is TGTGCCAGCTCACAAACAGGGGGTTTCGACAATGAGCAGTTCTTC.